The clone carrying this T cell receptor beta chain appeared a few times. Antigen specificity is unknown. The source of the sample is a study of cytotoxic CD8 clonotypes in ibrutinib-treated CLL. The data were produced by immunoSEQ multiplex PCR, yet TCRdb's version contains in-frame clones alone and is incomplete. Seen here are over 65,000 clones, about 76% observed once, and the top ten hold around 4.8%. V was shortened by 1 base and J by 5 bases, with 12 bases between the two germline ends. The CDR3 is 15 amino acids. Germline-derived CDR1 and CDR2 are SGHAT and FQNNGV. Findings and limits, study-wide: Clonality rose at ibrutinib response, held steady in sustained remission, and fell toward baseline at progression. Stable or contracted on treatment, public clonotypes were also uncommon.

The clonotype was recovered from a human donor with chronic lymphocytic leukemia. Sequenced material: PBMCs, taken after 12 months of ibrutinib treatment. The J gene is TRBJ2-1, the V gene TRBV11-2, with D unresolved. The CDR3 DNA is TGTGCCAGCAGCTTAGCGGTCACCCCTAACAATGAGCAGTTCTTC. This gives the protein CASSLAVTPNNEQFF.